This TCR beta chain came from a study of spatial heterogeneity in lung cancer. Documented time point: sample taken at primary tumor resection. Untreated early-stage non-small cell lung cancer patients, approximately 76 in total, were the donors. In each case, whole RNA from tumor, nontumor lung or frozen PBMC was sequenced unsorted. General observations from the study: Whereas they appeared in blood less at follow-up, ubiquitous expanded tumor TCRs appeared there more at resection.

The CDR3 runs 14 residues. J lost 2 bases, V lost 8 bases, and 5 bases had no gene match. Germline-derived CDR1 and CDR2 are SGHTA and FQGTGA. This clonotype came up many times. Its antigen is still unknown. Each TCR cDNA molecule carried a unique molecular identifier. MiXCR, applied by TCRdb to the 5' RACE reads, yields one record per CDR3 protein. This sample yields around 41,000 distinct CDR3 sequences, of which about 6.5% are seen a single time; about two fifths belongs to the top ten. The input for sequencing was PBMCs, taken at surgery. The V call is TRBV7-3, the J call TRBJ2-1; 8 nucleotides line up with TRBD2. The receptor was derived from a female donor with early-stage non-small cell lung cancer. The CDR3 nucleotides are TGTGCCAGCGCCCAAGCGGGGGCCTACAATGAGCAGTTCTTC. Protein sequence: CASAQAGAYNEQFF.